This TCR beta chain was profiled in a study of cytomegalovirus exposure and HLA in healthy donors. The PCR made use of 60 Vbeta and 13 Jbeta primers. Some clones are missing from TCRdb's copy, which holds only in-frame ones; the method was immunoSEQ multiplex PCR. The sample contains approximately 79,000 clones, about 78% of which appear only once. The source material was PBMCs. The receptor was isolated from a male donor in good health and CMV-seropositive.

CDR3 residues: CASSLGGPLYTDTQYF. As DNA, the CDR3 is TGTGCCAGCAGCTTAGGCGGCCCTCTATACACAGATACGCAGTATTTT. The gene calls are TRBV11-2 and TRBJ2-3, with no clear D. The CDR3 loop spans 16 amino acids. Trimming shortened V by 1 base and J by 2 bases, and 13 bases separated the two germline ends. Germline V gene lookup returns CDR1 SGHAT and CDR2 FQNNGV.